The 27 T cell receptor beta chains given below trace back to one sample, sequenced in a study of control samples from healthy donors and cancer patients. Produced via immunoSEQ multiplex PCR; TCRdb's table is partial and in-frame only. The repertoire holds tens of thousands of clones, about 89% seen once, with roughly 7.6% in the top ten. Source material: blood. The source is a woman aged 60-70 years in good health.

This clone was picked up one time. The chain links TRBV19 to TRBJ1-2; D gene unclear. Germline V gives CDR1 LNHDA, CDR2 SQIVND (reference sequence). V was cut by 4 bases and J by 0 bases, with 3 bases left in between. This CDR3 region has 12 residues. This chain's CDR3 is CASSTPNYGYTF. As DNA, the CDR3 is TGTGCCAGTAGTACACCTAACTATGGCTACACCTTC.

This clone was recorded once. V and J are TRBV5-5 and TRBJ1-2; 8 bases agree with TRBD1. The CDR3 is made up of 15 amino acids. With 4 bases clipped from V and 1 base from J, the junction kept 6 bases outside the gene matches. Germline values: CDR1 SGHKS, CDR2 YYEKEE (reference sequence). The CDR3 spells CASSPSTGDNYGYTF. Here the CDR3 DNA reads TGTGCCAGCAGCCCATCGACAGGGGATAACTATGGCTACACCTTC.

This chain links TRBV28 with TRBJ2-7, with 8 bases lining up with TRBD1. Germline V CDR1 and CDR2: MDHEN, SYDVKM. J was trimmed by 4 bases and V by 4 bases; bases with no gene match: 9. The CDR3 runs to 15 residues. The CDR3 region is CASSWGQDSVYEQYF. The CDR3 nucleotides read TGTGCCAGCAGTTGGGGACAGGATTCGGTTTACGAGCAGTACTTC.

The chain carries TRBV11-2 and TRBJ2-7, with 10 bases matching TRBD2. V lost 6 bases and J lost 0; bases outside the gene matches: 17. Germline V gene lookup returns CDR1 SGHAT and CDR2 FQNNGV. The CDR3 is made up of 19 amino acids. The CDR3: CASSSRGHIGTSDSYEQYF. Written as DNA, the CDR3 is TGTGCCAGCAGTTCACGCGGACATATCGGGACTAGCGACTCCTACGAGCAGTACTTC.

This chain connects TRBV2 to TRBJ1-1, with a weak D call TRBD1 (5 bases). V dropped 8 bases and J dropped 3 bases, with 13 bases sitting between them. This CDR3 has 13 amino acids. Germline lookup yields CDR1 SNHLY and CDR2 FYNNEI. The CDR3 DNA sequence: TGTGCCAGCCGCAGCAGGGCGGACACTGAAGCTTTCTTT. This translates into CASRSRADTEAFF.

The V call is TRBV7-3, the J call TRBJ2-5; D is undetermined. Germline values: CDR1 SGHTA, CDR2 FQGTGA. The CDR3 loop spans 14 amino acids. Deletions cut 5 bases from V and 1 base from J, with 11 bases between. The CDR3 nucleotides read TGTGCCAGCAGCCCCTCAAGTATCCAAGAGACCCAGTACTTC. It encodes CASSPSSIQETQYF.

The rearrangement joins TRBV18 to TRBJ2-2; TRBD2 agrees at 8 bases. Trimming removed 2 bases from V and 6 bases from J; junction bases left unmatched: 11. Germline V CDR1 and CDR2: KGHSH, LQKENI. The CDR3 consists of 17 residues. The CDR3 loop is CASSPFSTSAMAGELFF. Here the CDR3 DNA reads TGTGCCAGCTCACCATTTTCGACTAGCGCCATGGCCGGGGAGCTGTTTTTT.

The chain is built from TRBV11-2 and TRBJ2-2; D ambiguous. Germline CDR1 is SGHAT and CDR2 is FQNNGV. The germline V and J ends were trimmed by 3 bases and 3 bases, with 5 bases remaining between them. The CDR3 has 13 residues. CDR3 amino acids: CASSLPHTGELFF. Here the CDR3 DNA reads TGTGCCAGCAGCTTGCCCCACACCGGGGAGCTGTTTTTT.

The chain uses TRBV7-2 and TRBJ1-5; perhaps TRBD1 as D (5 bases). The germline gives CDR1 SGHTA, CDR2 FQGNSA. CDR3 length: 15 amino acids. Trimming removed 5 bases at V and 2 bases at J, with 13 bases between. In DNA form, the CDR3 reads TGTGCCAGCAGCATCGGGGGAGGTGGCAATCAGCCCCAGCATTTT. This encodes CASSIGGGGNQPQHF.

The J gene is TRBJ2-1, the V gene TRBV6-2 or TRBV6-3; 8 positions agree with TRBD2. Trimming took 5 bases from V and 5 from J; bases not matched to a gene: 11. CDR1 is MNHEY, CDR2 SVGEGT, per germline. The CDR3 is made up of 16 amino acids. The CDR3 DNA follows: TGTGCCAGCAGTCGCCCCCGAATAGCGGGGAACAATGAGCAGTTCTTC. It specifies CASSRPRIAGNNEQFF.

The chain carries TRBV5-1 and TRBJ1-2; D is ambiguous. This CDR3 has 13 residues. V lost 0 bases, J lost 8 bases, and 11 bases lay in between. Germline V CDR1 and CDR2: SGHRS, YFSETQ. CDR3 amino acids: CASSLVGGNGYTF. The CDR3, as DNA: TGCGCCAGCAGCTTGGTAGGCGGGAACGGCTACACCTTC.

V is TRBV7-8 and J is TRBJ2-6, with D possibly matching TRBD1 (6 bases). Trimming removed 3 bases from V and 3 bases from J, with 9 bases in between. The germline gives CDR1 SGHVS, CDR2 FQNEAQ. This CDR3 has 15 amino acids. CDR3 residues: CASSFGGDGANVLTF. CDR3 DNA sequence: TGTGCCAGCAGCTTTGGGGGCGATGGGGCCAACGTCCTGACTTTC.

V usage is TRBV6-5 and J usage is TRBJ2-2; TRBD1 matches 7 bases. The V and J ends lost 7 bases and 7 bases, in that order; junction bases with no gene match: 9. CDR1 MNHEY and CDR2 SVGAGI come from the germline V gene. This CDR3 has 14 residues. CDR3 coding DNA: TGTGCCAGCACCAAGGGACAGCGAAACGGGGAGCTGTTTTTT. Its translation: CASTKGQRNGELFF.

The chain joins TRBV30 to TRBJ2-7, with 11 bases that match TRBD2. CDR1 is GTSNPN and CDR2 is SVGIG in the germline V gene (reference sequence). CDR3 length: 13 amino acids. The junction had 5 bases not matched to a gene; V was cut back by 3 bases and J by 7 bases. The CDR3 nucleotides are TGTGCCTGGAGCCAGACTAGCGGGATGGAGCAGTACTTC. This translates into CAWSQTSGMEQYF.

The V and J genes are TRBV12-5 and TRBJ1-4, with a tentative D call TRBD1 (6 bases). V was clipped by 6 bases and J by 0 bases, with 17 bases between them. The CDR3 covers 17 residues. Per germline, CDR1 LGHNT and CDR2 FRNRAP. The CDR3 loop reads CASGRQGSAATNEKLFF. DNA of the CDR3: TGTGCTAGTGGACGTCAGGGGTCCGCTGCAACTAATGAAAAACTGTTTTTT.

This chain links TRBV6-2 or TRBV6-3 with TRBJ2-5, with 10 bases fitting TRBD2. CDR3 length equals 15 residues. V lost 5 bases to trimming and J lost 5 bases; unmatched junction nucleotides: 8. Germline values: CDR1 MNHEY, CDR2 SVGEGT. The CDR3 DNA reads TGTGCCAGCAGTAATCCTAGCGGGGGAACTGAGACCCAGTACTTC. As protein: CASSNPSGGTETQYF.

V is TRBV5-6 and J is TRBJ1-2; 7 positions match TRBD1. Germline V lookup: CDR1 SGHDT, CDR2 YYEEEE. CDR3 length: 15 residues. J was trimmed by 4 bases and V by 4 bases; bases with no gene match: 10. Here the CDR3 DNA reads TGTGCCAGCAGCGGGCGAAGGGGGCGAGGCTATGGCTACACCTTC. It translates to CASSGRRGRGYGYTF.

This clone occurred once. CDR3 loop: CATSDSRGLAGGQLGTQYF. Here the CDR3 DNA reads TGTGCCACCAGTGACTCCAGGGGGTTGGCGGGGGGGCAATTGGGTACGCAGTATTTT. The J gene is TRBJ2-3, the V gene TRBV24-1; 9 bases fit TRBD2. The CDR3 contains 19 residues. Germline CDR1 reads KGHDR; CDR2 reads SFDVKD. V dropped 4 bases and J dropped 8; count of bases not matched to a gene: 21.

The rearrangement links TRBV4-2 to TRBJ2-7; the D is unclear. Germline V lookup: CDR1 LGHNA, CDR2 YNFKEQ. The CDR3 is made up of 14 amino acids. Trimming stripped 2 bases from V and 1 base from J, with 9 bases between. DNA of the CDR3: TGTGCCAGCAGCCAACCAGCTACTTCCTACGAGCAGTACTTC. Protein product: CASSQPATSYEQYF.

This chain connects TRBV5-4 to TRBJ2-7; 7 bases map to TRBD1. The CDR3 length is 14 residues. Per the germline V gene, CDR1 is SGHNT and CDR2 is YYREEE (reference sequence). J lost 0 bases, V lost 4 bases, and 4 bases had no gene match. CDR3 region: CASSPRDSSYEQYF. The CDR3 DNA reads as TGTGCCAGCAGCCCCCGGGACAGCTCCTACGAGCAGTACTTC.

The chain has TRBV7-2 and TRBJ1-6, with D hard to call. In germline, CDR1 is SGHTA, CDR2 FQGNSA. V was clipped by 4 bases and J by 7 bases, with 14 bases between them. The CDR3 loop spans 15 amino acids. As DNA, the CDR3 is TGTGCCAGCAGCTCCCAAGGGAGATTAAATTCACCCCTCCACTTT. Amino acid sequence: CASSSQGRLNSPLHF.

This sequence joins TRBV19 and TRBJ1-2; possible D gene TRBD1, 6 bases. V was shortened by 7 bases and J by 5 bases, with 20 bases between the two germline ends. This CDR3 region has 15 residues. Germline CDR1 and CDR2: LNHDA and SQIVND (reference sequence). The DNA of the CDR3 is TGTGCCAGTACCCTCCTGAGGGACAAGGAATATGGCTACACCTTC. This codes for CASTLLRDKEYGYTF. The entire variable domain, with the rest obtained from reference TRBV19 and TRBJ1-2, is as follows: DGGITQSPKYLFRKEGQNVTLSCEQNLNHDAMYWYRQDPGQGLRLIYYSQIVNDFQKGDIAEGYSVSREKKESFPLTVTSAQKNPTAFYLCASTLLRDKEYGYTFGSGTRLTVV.

The rearrangement joins TRBV13 to TRBJ2-3; D gene uncertain. There are 14 residues in the CDR3. Germline CDR1 and CDR2: PRHDT and FYEKMQ (reference sequence). Trimming left V 2 bases short and J 0 bases short, with 6 bases between. The CDR3: CASSLSSSTDTQYF. The CDR3 region has the DNA TGTGCCAGCAGCTTAAGCTCTAGCACAGATACGCAGTATTTT.

The chain has TRBV5-1 and TRBJ1-4, with 9 bases matching TRBD1. After removal of 0 bases from V and 7 bases from J, the junction contained 10 bases not matched to a gene. This CDR3 comprises 17 residues. The germline CDR1 and CDR2 sequences are SGHRS and YFSETQ. CDR3 nucleotides: TGCGCCAGCAGCTTGGCCCTCGGGACAGGGTCGGCTGAAAAACTGTTTTTT. Amino acids: CASSLALGTGSAEKLFF.

The chain's CDR3 is CATSRETPGETQYF. The CDR3 coding sequence is TGTGCCACCAGCAGAGAGACCCCCGGGGAGACCCAGTACTTC. The genes are TRBV15 and TRBJ2-5; D is uncertain. Trimming cost V 0 bases and J 5 bases, with 10 bases left between them. Germline-derived CDR1 and CDR2 are LNHNV and YYDKDF (reference sequence). This CDR3 spans 14 amino acids.

This chain connects TRBV7-6 to TRBJ1-3, with no clear D. V was shortened by 5 bases and J by 1 base, with 15 bases between the two germline ends. Germline loops: CDR1 SGHVS, CDR2 FNYEAQ. CDR3 length equals 16 residues. In DNA form, the CDR3 reads TGTGCCAGCAGCCATTCCTCTGTTGATTCTGGAAACACCATATATTTT. It is translated as CASSHSSVDSGNTIYF. Full variable domain (missing parts from reference TRBV7-6 and TRBJ1-3): GAGVSQSPRYKVTKRGQDVALRCDPISGHVSLYWYRQALGQGPEFLTYFNYEAQQDKSGLPNDRFSAERPEGSISTLTIQRTEQRDSAMYRCASSHSSVDSGNTIYFGEGSWLTVV.

The rearrangement joins TRBV11-2 to TRBJ1-1, with 12 nucleotides matching TRBD1. V trimming: 5 bases; J trimming: 11 bases; junction bases outside the gene matches: 6. Germline lookup yields CDR1 SGHAT and CDR2 FQNNGV. This CDR3 comprises 13 residues. In nucleotides, the CDR3 is TGTGCCAGCAGCCGGGACAGGGGGCTCCGGGCTTTCTTT. Protein: CASSRDRGLRAFF.